This passage covers 24 T cell receptor beta chains from one sample sequenced in a study of technical replicates of blood from a few donors. Profiled with immunoSEQ multiplex PCR; TCRdb holds only in-frame clones, not every one. The data show tens of thousands of clones, with 90% seen just once and approximately 4.4% held by the top ten. Sequencing used PBMCs. These receptors were obtained from a human donor in good health. Some clones in this sample may be carry-over from other donors' samples.

This rearrangement joins TRBV7-9 to TRBJ1-1; 9 nucleotides line up with TRBD1. With 10 bases clipped from V and 0 bases from J, the junction kept 6 bases outside the gene matches. Germline assignment: CDR1 SEHNR and CDR2 FQNEAQ (reference sequence). The CDR3 is made up of 14 amino acids. CDR3 sequence (DNA): TGTGCCACTCCGGGACAGGGCTTGAACACTGAAGCTTTCTTT. This encodes CATPGQGLNTEAFF.

The table lists this clone with a count of one. The chain joins TRBV5-1 to TRBJ1-1, with D tentatively TRBD1 (5 bases). The length of the CDR3 is 16 residues. The V and J ends lost 1 base and 1 base respectively, with 14 bases between them. The germline V gene encodes CDR1 SGHRS and CDR2 YFSETQ. The CDR3 nucleotides read TGCGCCAGCAGCTTGTCCGTCTCTAGGGGGAACACTGAAGCTTTCTTT. Its protein product is CASSLSVSRGNTEAFF.

The CDR3 DNA sequence: TGCGCCAGCAGCCAATCAGGGGTGGATGAGCAGTTCTTC. Translation gives CASSQSGVDEQFF. The V and J genes are TRBV4-3 and TRBJ2-1, with a possible D match to TRBD1 (6 bases). From germline, CDR1 is LGHNA and CDR2 YSLEER. V was cut by 2 bases and J by 8 bases, with 10 bases left in between. This CDR3 has 13 residues.

The chain uses TRBV4-3 and TRBJ2-7; TRBD1 matches at 8 bases. This CDR3 has 19 amino acids. The germline CDR1 and CDR2 sequences are LGHNA and YSLEER. The V and J ends lost 0 bases and 3 bases, in that order; junction bases with no gene match: 16. CDR3 region: CASSQEGPGTGPPGYEQYF. The CDR3 nucleotides are TGCGCCAGCAGCCAAGAAGGCCCTGGGACAGGCCCTCCGGGCTACGAGCAGTACTTC.

The chain carries TRBV14 and TRBJ2-7; D unclear. The CDR3 spans 12 residues. V dropped 5 bases and J dropped 3 bases, with 8 bases sitting between them. CDR1 is SGHDN and CDR2 is FVKESK in the germline V gene. CDR3 region: CASSSFRYEQYF. DNA of the CDR3: TGTGCCAGCAGCTCCTTCCGCTACGAGCAGTACTTC. Filled out from reference TRBV14 and TRBJ2-7, the complete variable domain reads EAGVTQFPSHSVIEKGQTVTLRCDPISGHDNLYWYRRVMGKEIKFLLHFVKESKQDESGMPNNRFLAERTGGTYSTLKVQPAELEDSGVYFCASSSFRYEQYFGPGTRLTVT.

The gene calls are TRBV7-2 and TRBJ1-1, with D uncertain. This CDR3 is built from 14 residues. The V and J ends lost 0 bases and 1 base respectively, with 6 bases between them. Germline V gives CDR1 SGHTA, CDR2 FQGNSA. CDR3 protein: CASSLASGNTEAFF. The CDR3 bases are TGTGCCAGCAGCTTAGCCTCAGGGAACACTGAAGCTTTCTTT.

The chain recombines TRBV6-6 with TRBJ2-1; 7 nucleotides line up with TRBD1. Trimming at V came to 6 bases and at J to 0 bases, leaving 8 bases not matched to a gene. Looked up from germline, CDR1 is MNHNY and CDR2 is SVGAGI (reference sequence). The CDR3 length is 16 residues. The CDR3 region has the DNA TGTGCCAGCAGGTCCCCTACAGGGGACTCCTACAATGAGCAGTTCTTC. Its protein product is CASRSPTGDSYNEQFF.

This chain links TRBV7-8 with TRBJ2-7; 9 bases are shared with TRBD1. The V and J ends lost 5 bases and 7 bases, in that order; junction bases with no gene match: 9. Germline CDR1 reads SGHVS; CDR2 reads FQNEAQ. The CDR3 extends over 14 amino acids. CDR3 sequence: CASSVSTGGEEQYF. CDR3 bases: TGTGCCAGCAGCGTATCAACAGGGGGCGAAGAGCAGTACTTC.

J is TRBJ1-1 and V is TRBV9; a weak D match, TRBD1 (5 bases). The germline V gene encodes CDR1 SGDLS and CDR2 YYNGEE. This CDR3 has 14 residues. V lost 1 base and J lost 0, with 7 bases in between. In DNA form, the CDR3 reads TGTGCCAGCAGCGTATCAGGGATGAACACTGAAGCTTTCTTT. Its protein product is CASSVSGMNTEAFF. Based on the CDR3 plus reference TRBV9 and TRBJ1-1, the full variable domain is DSGVTQTPKHLITATGQRVTLRCSPRSGDLSVYWYQQSLDQGLQFLIQYYNGEERAKGNILERFSAQQFPDLHSELNLSSLELGDSALYFCASSVSGMNTEAFFGQGTRLTVV.

The chain has TRBV7-9 and TRBJ2-7; 7 bases match TRBD2. The CDR3 is made up of 14 amino acids. Germline CDR1 SEHNR, CDR2 FQNEAQ (reference sequence). With 6 bases clipped from V and 2 bases from J, the junction kept 7 bases outside the gene matches. The CDR3 region has the DNA TGTGCCAGCAGGTCGAGAGCGGGGACCTACGAGCAGTACTTC. It translates to CASRSRAGTYEQYF.

CDR3 DNA sequence: TGCAGCGTTGTGGGGGGGGGCAGGCCGAACACTGAAGCTTTCTTT. Its translation is CSVVGGGRPNTEAFF. This chain uses TRBV29-1 with TRBJ1-1; TRBD1 is a possible D gene (6 bases). From germline, CDR1 is SQVTM and CDR2 ANQGSEA. This CDR3 spans 15 amino acids. The V and J ends lost 4 bases and 1 base respectively, with 16 bases between them.

The chain combines TRBV2 with TRBJ2-7, with D possibly TRBD2 on 5 matching bases. This CDR3 has 13 amino acids. Between the trimmed V and J ends, which lost 7 bases and 0 bases, there was a span of 10 bases. Germline CDR1 reads SNHLY; CDR2 reads FYNNEI. The CDR3 region has the DNA TGTGCCAGCATGAGCGGCTACTCCTACGAGCAGTACTTC. Amino acids: CASMSGYSYEQYF.

J is TRBJ1-2 and V is TRBV5-4; 9 bases line up with TRBD1. V was pared by 4 bases and J by 8 bases, with 9 bases of the junction left unmatched. Germline assignment: CDR1 SGHNT and CDR2 YYREEE (reference sequence). CDR3 length: 14 amino acids. CDR3 DNA: TGTGCCAGCAGCCAGGGACAGGGAACGGAGGGCTACACCTTC. This gives the protein CASSQGQGTEGYTF.

This clone was observed once. The chain carries TRBV19 and TRBJ1-5, with D possibly TRBD1 on 6 matching bases. Germline V gives CDR1 LNHDA, CDR2 SQIVND (reference sequence). Trimming removed 4 bases at V and 2 bases at J, with 9 bases between. This CDR3 spans 14 amino acids. This chain's CDR3 is CASSTTGRNQPQHF. For the CDR3, the DNA is TGTGCCAGTAGTACCACAGGGCGCAATCAGCCCCAGCATTTT.

This clone has just one count. The V and J genes are TRBV7-9 and TRBJ2-2, with 12 nucleotides matching TRBD2. The length of the CDR3 is 18 residues. Germline CDR1 reads SEHNR; CDR2 reads FQNEAQ (reference sequence). The V segment lost 6 bases and the J segment 4 bases; nucleotides outside the gene matches: 12. CDR3 loop: CASRSSLAGGLGTGELFF. The CDR3 DNA reads TGTGCCAGCAGGTCGTCACTAGCGGGGGGTCTCGGCACCGGGGAGCTGTTTTTT.

The chain has TRBV27 and TRBJ2-5; D gene unclear. Germline V lookup: CDR1 MNHEY, CDR2 SMNVEV (reference sequence). The ends were cut back, 6 bases at V and 5 bases at J, with 16 bases in the middle. CDR3 length: 14 amino acids. CDR3 amino acids: CASSRLSAGETQYF. The DNA of the CDR3 is TGTGCCAGCAGCCGATTGTCCGCCGGGGAGACCCAGTACTTC.

This sequence joins TRBV2 and TRBJ2-5, with D tentatively TRBD2 (5 bases). Germline CDR1 and CDR2: SNHLY and FYNNEI. V lost 5 bases, J lost 5 bases, and 12 bases lay in between. The CDR3 extends over 13 amino acids. DNA for the CDR3: TGTGCCAGCAGTTTCCCGGGATCGGAGACCCAGTACTTC. Amino acid sequence: CASSFPGSETQYF.

This chain uses TRBV29-1 with TRBJ1-2; D is ambiguous. The CDR3 has 10 amino acids. Germline V gene lookup returns CDR1 SQVTM and CDR2 ANQGSEA. The V end was cut by 6 bases, the J end by 7 bases, with 9 bases between. The CDR3 coding sequence is TGCAGCGTCGAGACGGGTGGCTACACCTTC. Protein product: CSVETGGYTF. Using reference TRBV29-1 and TRBJ1-2 for the parts outside the CDR3, the full variable domain is SAVISQKPSRDICQRGTSLTIQCQVDSQVTMMFWYRQQPGQSLTLIATANQGSEATYESGFVIDKFPISRPNLTFSTLTVSNMSPEDSSIYLCSVETGGYTFGSGTRLTVV.

This sequence joins TRBV2 and TRBJ2-3; TRBD1 matches at 7 bases. This CDR3 has 16 amino acids. Germline CDR1 is SNHLY and CDR2 is FYNNEI. V was clipped by 8 bases and J by 1 base; unmatched bases: 12. The CDR3 DNA reads TGTGCCAGCGGCCGTTCTGGGGACAGCGGCACAGATACGCAGTATTTT. Protein: CASGRSGDSGTDTQYF.

On this clone: Other DNA variants within this sample encode the same CDR3. The rearrangement joins TRBV19 to TRBJ2-7; D may be TRBD2 (5 bases). V was shortened by 5 bases and J by 4 bases, with 12 bases between the two germline ends. The CDR3 sequence is 13 residues long. Germline CDR1 is LNHDA and CDR2 is SQIVND (reference sequence). The CDR3 coding sequence is TGTGCCAGTAGTTATAGATCGGGATACGAGCAGTACTTC. The encoded protein is CASSYRSGYEQYF.

V is TRBV7-6 and J is TRBJ1-2; D is possibly TRBD1 (5 bases). V lost 3 bases and J 4 bases, leaving 9 bases between the germline ends. Germline values: CDR1 SGHVS, CDR2 FNYEAQ. The CDR3 runs to 13 residues. In nucleotides, the CDR3 is TGTGCCAGCAGCTTCCCGGGGGGCTATGGCTACACCTTC. It specifies CASSFPGGYGYTF.

J is TRBJ2-4 and V is TRBV27, with 8 bases matching TRBD1. The CDR3 is 16 amino acids. V was pared by 3 bases and J by 4 bases, with 8 bases of the junction left unmatched. Germline values: CDR1 MNHEY, CDR2 SMNVEV (reference sequence). The CDR3 bases are TGTGCCAGCAGTTTGGGGACAGGAGGTCCAAAAAACATTCAGTACTTC. Protein: CASSLGTGGPKNIQYF.

The chain uses TRBV11-1 and TRBJ2-7; 13 bases are a match to TRBD2. This CDR3 has 14 amino acids. Germline V CDR1 and CDR2: SGHAT, FQDESV (reference sequence). J lost 11 bases, V lost 4 bases, and 8 bases had no gene match. Here the CDR3 reads CASSWTSGRFPEYF. The DNA of the CDR3 is TGTGCCAGCAGCTGGACTAGCGGGAGATTTCCGGAGTACTTC.

This clone was seen more than once but under ten times. The V and J genes are TRBV10-3 and TRBJ2-1; no definite D call. V lost 3 bases and J lost 9, with 12 bases in between. This CDR3 spans 13 amino acids. Germline V lookup: CDR1 ENHRY, CDR2 SYGVKD. CDR3 region: CAISDYLQREQFF. The CDR3 nucleotides are TGTGCCATCAGTGATTACCTTCAGCGTGAGCAGTTCTTC.